This T cell receptor beta chain was identified in a study of OX40 agonist ivuxolimab in advanced cancers. Background on the study: The patients got ivuxolimab, which is an agonistic anti-OX40 (CD134) antibody.

V dropped 3 bases and J dropped 0 bases, with 15 bases sitting between them. Germline assignment: CDR1 MNHNS and CDR2 SASEGT. This CDR3 region has 16 residues. Here immunoSEQ multiplex PCR was the method, and the copy in TCRdb shows in-frame clones only, minus some. This table holds approximately 60,000 clones, about 83% found once. Patients were ruled out by autoimmune disease history or systemic immunosuppression. This TCR was recovered from an adult with an advanced solid tumor such as melanoma, head and neck, liver or kidney cancer. The specimen comprised CD4+ or CD8+ T cells sorted from blood, sampled in a trial of the OX40 agonist ivuxolimab. The chain has TRBV6-1 and TRBJ2-7; D call uncertain. Here the CDR3 DNA reads TGTGCCAGCAGTGAGTCCTTGGCCCGTAGCTCCTACGAGCAGTACTTC. Protein product: CASSESLARSSYEQYF.